These T cell receptor beta chains were read from a single sample in a study of shared clonotypes between healthy human individuals. Data came from immunoSEQ multiplex PCR; TCRdb stores just in-frame clones and leaves some out. Of about 750,000 clones in the sample, more than 85% were seen once. The sequenced sample consisted of naive CD8+ T cells sorted from blood. These receptors all come from a man aged 30-40 years in good health. Each CDR3 is given with its conserved first and last residue. D genes are given only for firm matches. The listing skips clone size in some rows; elsewhere it reads once, few, many or a size class.

clone size: NA; V gene: TRBV7-9; D gene: TRBD1; J gene: TRBJ1-3; CDR3 DNA: TGTGCCAGCAGCTTACTGGGGACAGGAGGAAACACCATATATTTT; CDR3 protein: CASSLLGTGGNTIYF
clone size: NA; V gene: TRBV28; D gene: NA; J gene: TRBJ1-1; CDR3 DNA: TGTGCCAGCAGTCCAGCAGCCGAAGCTTTCTTT; CDR3 protein: CASSPAAEAFF
clone size: NA; V gene: TRBV27; D gene: NA; J gene: TRBJ2-2; CDR3 DNA: TGTGCCAGCAGTGACTCAGGGGAGTACACCGGGGAGCTGTTTTTT; CDR3 protein: CASSDSGEYTGELFF
clone size: NA; V gene: TRBV28; D gene: NA; J gene: TRBJ2-7; CDR3 DNA: TGTGCCAGCACCCAGACAGGCCGACCATACGAGCAGTACTTC; CDR3 protein: CASTQTGRPYEQYF
clone size: NA; V gene: TRBV7-9; D gene: TRBD1; J gene: TRBJ1-6; CDR3 DNA: TGTGCCAGCAGCCAGGACAGGGCGACAGATTCACCCCTCCACTTT; CDR3 protein: CASSQDRATDSPLHF
clone size: once; V gene: TRBV11-2; D gene: NA; J gene: TRBJ2-3; CDR3 DNA: TGTGCCAGCAGCTTAGAGGTCATCCGTGGTACGCAGTATTTT; CDR3 protein: CASSLEVIRGTQYF
clone size: NA; V gene: TRBV27; D gene: NA; J gene: TRBJ1-2; CDR3 DNA: TGTGCCAGCAGCCAAGGAAGGGTTAGCTATGGCTACACCTTC; CDR3 protein: CASSQGRVSYGYTF
clone size: NA; V gene: TRBV15; D gene: TRBD2; J gene: TRBJ2-4; CDR3 DNA: TGTGCCACCAGCAGTAACGGGAGGGCGATCAAAAACATTCAGTACTTC; CDR3 protein: CATSSNGRAIKNIQYF
clone size: NA; V gene: TRBV5-5; D gene: NA; J gene: TRBJ1-5; CDR3 DNA: TGTGCCAGCAGCTTGGAGGGGAATAGCAATCAGCCCCAGCATTTT; CDR3 protein: CASSLEGNSNQPQHF
clone size: NA; V gene: TRBV14; D gene: TRBD2; J gene: TRBJ2-3; CDR3 DNA: TGTGCCAGCAGCCAGACTAGCGGTATCACAGATACGCAGTATTTT; CDR3 protein: CASSQTSGITDTQYF
clone size: NA; V gene: TRBV4-2; D gene: TRBD2; J gene: TRBJ2-2; CDR3 DNA: TGTGCCAGCAGCCACCCTGTTTGGCGCGGGAGGGCCCCCGGGGAGCTGTTTTTT; CDR3 protein: CASSHPVWRGRAPGELFF
clone size: NA; V gene: TRBV7-9; D gene: TRBD1; J gene: TRBJ1-2; CDR3 DNA: TGTGCCAGCAGCTTAGGACAGGGTGACTATGGCTACACCTTC; CDR3 protein: CASSLGQGDYGYTF
clone size: NA; V gene: TRBV7-9; D gene: TRBD2; J gene: TRBJ2-1; CDR3 DNA: TGTGCCAGCAGCCCGCGACTAGCCAGCAATGAGCAGTTCTTC; CDR3 protein: CASSPRLASNEQFF
clone size: once; V gene: TRBV28; D gene: NA; J gene: TRBJ2-7; CDR3 DNA: TGTGCCAGCTTGGAGAAAAGATCCTACGAGCAGTACTTC; CDR3 protein: CASLEKRSYEQYF
clone size: NA; V gene: TRBV5-6; D gene: TRBD1; J gene: TRBJ2-7; CDR3 DNA: TGTGCCAGCAGCTCGACAGGGACCTCCTACGAGCAGTACTTC; CDR3 protein: CASSSTGTSYEQYF
clone size: NA; V gene: TRBV7-6; D gene: TRBD1; J gene: TRBJ2-5; CDR3 DNA: TGTGCCAGCAGCGTAGGGACAGGTGACCTAAAGGAGACCCAGTACTTC; CDR3 protein: CASSVGTGDLKETQYF
clone size: NA; V gene: TRBV5-4; D gene: TRBD1; J gene: TRBJ2-7; CDR3 DNA: TGTGCCAGCAGAACCGGACAGGGAACGGTTTACGAGCAGTACTTC; CDR3 protein: CASRTGQGTVYEQYF
clone size: NA; V gene: TRBV4-3; D gene: NA; J gene: TRBJ2-2; CDR3 DNA: TGCGCCAGCAGCCAAGCGGGCTACCCGAACACCGGGGAGCTGTTTTTT; CDR3 protein: CASSQAGYPNTGELFF
clone size: NA; V gene: TRBV13; D gene: NA; J gene: TRBJ2-7; CDR3 DNA: TGTGCCAGCAGCTTAGCTACCCTAGGGGGAGATTACGAGCAGTACTTC; CDR3 protein: CASSLATLGGDYEQYF
clone size: NA; V gene: TRBV6-5; D gene: TRBD1; J gene: TRBJ2-7; CDR3 DNA: TGTGCCAGCAGTTATAGCGCAGGGGGAAACGAGCAGTACTTC; CDR3 protein: CASSYSAGGNEQYF
clone size: NA; V gene: TRBV4-3; D gene: NA; J gene: TRBJ2-7; CDR3 DNA: TGCGCCAGCAGACTGAGCAGGAGTCCCCTCTACGAGCAGTACTTC; CDR3 protein: CASRLSRSPLYEQYF
clone size: NA; V gene: TRBV9; D gene: NA; J gene: TRBJ2-6; CDR3 DNA: TGTGCCAGCAGCGTAATTCGGGCCGATTCTGGGGCCAACGTCCTGACTTTC; CDR3 protein: CASSVIRADSGANVLTF
clone size: once; V gene: TRBV5-1; D gene: TRBD1; J gene: TRBJ1-1; CDR3 DNA: TGCGCCAGCAGCTTGCGGGACAGTGAAGCTTTCTTT; CDR3 protein: CASSLRDSEAFF
clone size: NA; V gene: TRBV6-1; D gene: TRBD1; J gene: TRBJ2-7; CDR3 DNA: TGTGCCAGCAGTTTCAGACAGGGGGCGGACGAGCAGTACTTC; CDR3 protein: CASSFRQGADEQYF
clone size: NA; V gene: TRBV6-5; D gene: NA; J gene: TRBJ2-1; CDR3 DNA: TGTGCCAGCAGTTACCTTGCAGACCCGGGTGAGCAGTTCTTC; CDR3 protein: CASSYLADPGEQFF
clone size: NA; V gene: TRBV28; D gene: NA; J gene: TRBJ1-5; CDR3 DNA: TGTGCCAGCAGTCCGTTTCGCGGGGGGTGGCAGCCCCAGCATTTT; CDR3 protein: CASSPFRGGWQPQHF
clone size: NA; V gene: TRBV7-8; D gene: NA; J gene: TRBJ1-1; CDR3 DNA: TGTGCCAGCAGCTCTTTACAGGGCCCGAGCACTGAAGCTTTCTTT; CDR3 protein: CASSSLQGPSTEAFF